This T cell receptor (beta chain) was captured by sequencing in a study of blood T cell repertoires in COVID-19. Overall study context: Specimens from acute and convalescent COVID-19 originated in the United States, Italy and Spain.

CDR1 and CDR2 from the germline V gene are MNHEY and SVGAGI. The CDR3 loop spans 15 amino acids. With V trimmed by 6 bases and J by 3 bases, 6 bases remained unmatched. TCRdb keeps only in-frame clones here, not all; method: immunoSEQ multiplex PCR. The data show 150,000 to 200,000 clones, 70% to 90% seen once. Sequencing was performed on peripheral blood. The rearrangement links TRBV6-5 to TRBJ2-1; 9 bases map to TRBD2. This sequence was found in a human donor in a cohort sampled during active COVID-19. CDR3 protein: CASRPAGGFYNEQFF. The CDR3, as DNA: TGTGCCAGCAGACCAGCGGGAGGCTTCTACAATGAGCAGTTCTTC.